The 5 T cell receptor beta chains below come from one sample, sequenced in a study of regulatory T cells in long-lasting Graves disease. Documented time point: newly diagnosed GD, antithyroid drugs for less than 3 months. Construction of the TCR library relied on RNA isolated from PBMCs. Combining iRepertoire HTBI primers with Arm-PCR of CDR3 regions, the authors built TCR beta libraries. A single record per CDR3 protein comes from TCRdb applying MiXCR to the multiplex PCR reads. The sample lists 450,000 to 500,000 distinct CDR3 sequences, roughly 17% occurring once. The same sample was also used in a study of T cells in Graves' hyperthyroidism and ophthalmopathy.

The source was peripheral blood mononuclear cells (PBMCs), collected at new diagnosis, from a patient treated with antithyroid drugs. These TCRs come from a man aged 40-49 years with Graves disease.

The chain carries TRBV7-9 and TRBJ2-5, with TRBD1 identical over 7 bases. The CDR3 spans 13 residues. The junction had 4 bases not matched to a gene; V was cut back by 4 bases and J by 5 bases. Looked up from germline, CDR1 is SEHNR and CDR2 is FQNEAQ (reference sequence). The CDR3 sequence: CASSSRGPETQYF. The CDR3 bases are TGTGCCAGCAGCTCGAGGGGGCCGGAGACCCAGTACTTC.

At least ten counts were recorded for this clonotype. This chain joins TRBV2 and TRBJ2-5; perhaps D is TRBD1 or TRBD2 (5 bases each). CDR3 size: 14 residues. Germline V CDR1 and CDR2: SNHLY, FYNNEI. V lost 2 bases and J lost 5, with 12 bases in between. The CDR3 reads CASSERDVGETQYF. The CDR3 nucleotides are TGTGCCAGCAGTGAACGGGACGTGGGGGAGACCCAGTACTTC.

This rearrangement joins TRBV10-3 to TRBJ2-2; D might be TRBD1 or TRBD2, each matching 5 bases. The CDR3 is 11 residues long. Trimming cost V 8 bases and J 6 bases, with 7 bases left between them. In germline, CDR1 is ENHRY, CDR2 SYGVKD. CDR3 in DNA: TGTGCCATCTTGGGGGCCGGGGAGCTGTTTTTT. Translating gives CAILGAGELFF.

V and J are TRBV20-1 and TRBJ2-2; D is unclear. V lost 3 bases to trimming and J lost 4 bases, with 15 bases between them. Germline V gene sequence: CDR1 DFQATT, CDR2 SNEGSKA (reference sequence). This CDR3 is 15 amino acids long. The CDR3, as DNA: TGCAGTGCTAGGCGGATCAGTCCTGGCACCGGGGAGCTGTTTTTT. It encodes CSARRISPGTGELFF.

This clonotype was observed a few times. A read error is possible here, since a much larger clone lies one base away. The chain has TRBV2 and TRBJ2-5; D could derive from TRBD1 or TRBD2 (5 bases each). This CDR3 region has 14 residues. Looked up from germline, CDR1 is SNHLY and CDR2 is FYNNEI. CDR3 sequence reads: CANEGPSFQEAQYF. CDR3 DNA sequence: TGTGCCAACGAGGGGCCATCTTTCCAAGAGGCCCAGTACTTC.